This T cell receptor (beta chain) is from a study of CD8+CD57+ T cells in acquired aplastic anemia listed by TCRdb under 2018. Study-level background: A mean of roughly 2.9 ug of DNA, ranging from roughly 0.19 to 30 ug, was extracted from sorted CD4+ and CD8+ cells. Healthy donor samples averaged roughly 10 million reads for CD4+ and about 12 million for CD8+ cells. Here is what the overall study found, with its caveats: Although around 30 CD8+ CDR3 sequences were shared by patients and controls, these sequences appeared highly expressed in patients and within the immunodominant clones of patients. CD8+ Simpson's diversity did not differ significantly between patients and healthy controls (P=0.060).

Genomic DNA served as template for TCR beta VDJ combination and CDR3 sequence profiling. An Illumina HiSeq 2000 was the platform used for TCR repertoire sequencing. In the authors' own workflow: Repertoires were assessed using TRBV/TRBJ rearrangement plots, CDR3 size and DJ length profiles, and Simpson's diversity index. The most abundant DNA sequence in the deep sequencing data was defined as the immunodominant clone. CDR3 amino acid sequences were screened for sharing across subjects and were compared with published repertoires and the VDJdb database. Clones were called with MiXCR by TCRdb after fastp trimmed the public reads at Q25, and only in-frame beta chains were retained. Each entry is one CDR3 protein sequence, shown with its most common DNA and genes. TCRdb, rather than the study authors, made the V and J calls. Here the sample has fewer than 250,000 distinct CDR3 sequences; approximately 49% occur a single time. The ten top clones hold approximately 15% of the sample.

In the study, sorted CD4+ and CD8+ blood T cells from patients with severe aplastic anemia and from healthy subjects underwent deep sequencing of TCR repertoires. Ficoll-Paque density gradient centrifugation was used to isolate peripheral blood mononuclear cells. Before DNA extraction, CD4+ and CD8+ T cells were sorted by FACS or by magnetic beads. Concerning this clonotype: It has no known antigen specificity. Base qualities are not at hand, and no much larger clone is one base apart.

V was cut back by 5 bases and J by 4 bases, leaving a gap of 9 bases between them. The CDR3 sequence holds 13 residues, the cysteine and phenylalanine included. Just CDR3 DNA is preserved here, 39 bases in frame from base 1. As encoded in the germline V gene (reference sequence), CDR1 is MNHEY while CDR2 is SMNVEV. This clonotype was sampled from a human donor in good health, serving as a control. This chain is built from TRBV27 and TRBJ1-3; TRBD1 is possibly the D segment (6 matching bases). Sequencing used sorted CD4+, CD8+, or CD8+CD57+ T cells (not recorded which) from PBMCs. This receptor has the CDR3 CASSQQGGNTIYF. The sequenced DNA: TGTGCCAGCAGTCAACAGGGCGGAAACACCATATATTTT.